A single sample is the source of the 22 T cell receptor beta chains below, sequenced in a study of T-cell reconstitution after alpha-beta-depleted transplantation in children. The TCRbeta library incorporated unique molecular identifiers. TCRdb re-called the PCR reads through MiXCR, storing one row per CDR3 protein. The sample has 200,000 or so distinct CDR3 sequences; about 8.7% are singletons. The specimen was PBMCs, mostly from graft donor cells, collected 360 days after TCRalphabeta/CD19-depleted stem cell transplant. These receptors were obtained from a male patient aged 2-10 years who had a stem cell transplant for acute myeloid leukemia, so the T cells may come from the graft donor.

There are a few counts of this clonotype. The chain recombines TRBV5-1 with TRBJ2-5; D ambiguous. V was pared by 0 bases and J by 1 base, with 7 bases between. CDR1 and CDR2 from the germline V gene are SGHRS and YFSETQ. This CDR3 comprises 14 residues. The CDR3 region is CASSLELPQETQYF. CDR3 DNA sequence: TGCGCCAGCAGCTTGGAACTGCCCCAAGAGACCCAGTACTTC.

This clonotype appeared many times. The chain employs TRBV2 and TRBJ2-7; D unclear. Germline V gene lookup returns CDR1 SNHLY and CDR2 FYNNEI. The ends were cut back, 2 bases at V and 6 bases at J, with 5 bases in the middle. The CDR3 is made up of 11 amino acids. The CDR3 region is CASSEWSEQYV. The CDR3 DNA is TGTGCCAGCAGTGAATGGTCCGAGCAGTACGTC.

This clonotype was observed at least ten times. The chain has TRBV5-1 and TRBJ2-1; D remains ambiguous. Germline assignment: CDR1 SGHRS and CDR2 YFSETQ. Deletions cut 1 base from V and 0 bases from J, with 8 bases between. The CDR3 sequence is 15 residues long. The CDR3 DNA follows: TGCGCCAGCAGCTTGAGCGTAAGCTCCTACAATGAGCAGTTCTTC. Translation gives CASSLSVSSYNEQFF.

This clonotype has more than one count but fewer than ten. The chain uses TRBV7-9 and TRBJ2-5; TRBD2 aligns across 10 bases. V dropped 5 bases and J dropped 4; count of bases not matched to a gene: 10. Germline V lookup: CDR1 SEHNR, CDR2 FQNEAQ (reference sequence). CDR3 length: 16 amino acids. The CDR3 bases are TGTGCCAGCAGCCCTGGGGTAGCGGGGGGCCCAGAGACCCAGTACTTC. Translation gives CASSPGVAGGPETQYF.

The V gene is TRBV27, the J gene TRBJ2-1; no reliable D call. V shed 0 bases and J shed 0 bases, with 9 bases lying between them. This CDR3 region has 16 residues. The V gene's germline CDR1 is MNHEY and CDR2 SMNVEV (reference sequence). The CDR3 sequence is CASSLSLVSSYNEQFF. CDR3 DNA sequence: TGTGCCAGCAGTTTATCGCTAGTGAGCTCCTACAATGAGCAGTTCTTC.

This chain links TRBV12-3 or TRBV12-4 with TRBJ1-2; D ambiguous. The CDR3 consists of 16 residues. The germline V and J ends were trimmed by 1 base and 2 bases, with 14 bases remaining between them. CDR3 loop: CASSLGSHLVNYGYTF. The CDR3 DNA sequence: TGTGCCAGCAGTTTAGGATCCCACCTAGTGAACTATGGCTACACCTTC.

This clonotype has just a few counts. The genes are TRBV12-3 or TRBV12-4 and TRBJ2-1; weak D call: TRBD2 (6 bases). V shed 11 bases and J shed 6 bases, with 23 bases lying between them. This CDR3 is 15 amino acids long. The CDR3 nucleotides read TGTGCCGTCACCGGTGGACTACGAACCGGCAATGAGCAGTTCTTC. This encodes CAVTGGLRTGNEQFF.

Of note for this clonotype: This may stem from a read error, because a much larger clone lies one nucleotide away. J is TRBJ1-1 and V is TRBV20-1, with D perhaps matching TRBD1 (5 bases). This CDR3 contains 14 residues. Germline CDR1 and CDR2: DFQATT and SNEGSKA (reference sequence). Deletions cut 3 bases from V and 4 bases from J, with 15 bases between. CDR3 loop: CSASRRGNSTEAFF. CDR3 bases: TGCAGTGCTAGCAGACGGGGGAATAGCACTGAAGCTTTCTTT.

The gene calls are TRBV5-8 and TRBJ2-5; D is possibly TRBD1 (5 bases). Trimming pared 2 bases from V and 4 bases from J, leaving 12 bases between. The CDR3 contains 14 residues. The germline CDR1 and CDR2 sequences are SGHTS and YDEGEE. The DNA for the CDR3 is TGTGCCAGCAGCTTTGGAGACAGTCGAGAGACCCAGTACTTC. It encodes CASSFGDSRETQYF.

This clonotype showed up just a few times. V gene TRBV7-2 combines with J gene TRBJ1-1; D is unresolved. The CDR3 length is 13 residues. The ends were cut back, 0 bases at V and 1 base at J, with 3 bases in the middle. Germline V gives CDR1 SGHTA, CDR2 FQGNSA. CDR3 nucleotides: TGTGCCAGCAGCTTAGCCAGGAACACTGAAGCTTTCTTT. Protein product: CASSLARNTEAFF.

Many counts were recorded for this clonotype. The CDR3 spells CASSLSGSNYGYTF. CDR3 in DNA: TGCGCCAGCAGCTTGTCAGGGAGCAACTATGGCTACACCTTC. The chain recombines TRBV5-1 with TRBJ1-2; D perhaps matches TRBD1 (5 bases). Germline V gene data show CDR1 as SGHRS and CDR2 as YFSETQ. Deletions cut 1 base from V and 2 bases from J, with 9 bases between. The CDR3 is made up of 14 amino acids.

The table lists this clonotype with many counts. This rearrangement joins TRBV5-1 to TRBJ2-4; the D gene is possibly TRBD1 (6 bases). Trimming removed 3 bases at V and 8 bases at J, with 15 bases between. This CDR3 is 14 amino acids long. Germline V lookup: CDR1 SGHRS, CDR2 YFSETQ. CDR3 sequence (DNA): TGCGCCAGCAGCTCACAGGGAAATCGGGACATTCAGTACTTC. Amino acid sequence: CASSSQGNRDIQYF.

In its sample, this clonotype was seen many times. The genes are TRBV29-1 and TRBJ2-7, with a possible D match to TRBD2 (5 bases). The germline V and J ends were trimmed by 6 bases and 2 bases, with 11 bases remaining between them. In germline, CDR1 is SQVTM, CDR2 ANQGSEA. This CDR3 spans 12 amino acids. The CDR3 sequence: CSVASWPYEQYF. CDR3 nucleotides: TGCAGCGTAGCTAGCTGGCCCTACGAGCAGTACTTC.

This clonotype was detected ten times or more. The chain recombines TRBV4-3 with TRBJ2-2; possibly TRBD1 or TRBD2 for D (5 bases each). Germline V gene sequence: CDR1 LGHNA, CDR2 YSLEER. This CDR3 has 18 residues. V dropped 2 bases and J dropped 3 bases, with 19 bases sitting between them. CDR3 DNA: TGCGCCAGCAGCCAACGATCCCAAGGGTGGGGGTACACCGGGGAGCTGTTTTTT. Its protein product is CASSQRSQGWGYTGELFF.

The table lists this clonotype with many counts. This chain links TRBV10-3 with TRBJ1-5, with D uncertain. The V end lost 2 bases, the J end lost 5 bases, and 10 bases lay between the germline ends. CDR1 ENHRY and CDR2 SYGVKD come from the germline V gene. CDR3 length equals 14 residues. The CDR3 loop is CAISEREDHQPQHF. CDR3 in DNA: TGTGCCATCAGTGAGCGGGAGGATCATCAGCCCCAGCATTTT.

This clonotype was seen ten or more times. The chain joins TRBV7-9 to TRBJ2-7; D is possibly TRBD1 (5 bases). This CDR3 is built from 16 residues. Per germline, CDR1 SEHNR and CDR2 FQNEAQ (reference sequence). V gave up 0 bases and J gave up 1 base, with 13 bases separating them. As DNA, the CDR3 is TGTGCCAGCAGCTTAGCCAGGGTGACGGATTCCTACGAGCAGTACTTC. Its protein is CASSLARVTDSYEQYF. Using reference TRBV7-9 and TRBJ2-7 for the parts outside the CDR3, the full variable domain is DTGVSQNPRHKITKRGQNVTFRCDPISEHNRLYWYRQTLGQGPEFLTYFQNEAQLEKSRLLSDRFSAERPKGSFSTLEIQRTEQGDSAMYLCASSLARVTDSYEQYFGPGTRLTVT.

This clonotype was detected many times. The V and J genes are TRBV24-1 and TRBJ2-1; the match to TRBD1 covers 7 bases. V gave up 6 bases and J gave up 2 bases; unmatched junction bases: 6. CDR1 KGHDR and CDR2 SFDVKD come from the germline V gene. This CDR3 comprises 15 residues. CDR3 residues: CATSHAGGPYNEQFF. The CDR3 bases are TGTGCCACCAGTCACGCAGGGGGACCCTACAATGAGCAGTTCTTC.

This rearrangement joins TRBV6-1 to TRBJ1-2; 7 nucleotides line up with TRBD1. The CDR3 extends over 15 amino acids. From germline, CDR1 is MNHNS and CDR2 SASEGT. V was clipped by 3 bases and J by 1 base; unmatched bases: 5. CDR3 sequence (DNA): TGTGCCAGCAGTGAGAGGACAGGTAGTAACTATGGCTACACCTTC. As protein: CASSERTGSNYGYTF.

This clonotype turned up a few times. V gene TRBV5-1 combines with J gene TRBJ2-5, with unresolved D. Germline CDR1 and CDR2: SGHRS and YFSETQ. The V end lost 2 bases, the J end lost 5 bases, and 16 bases lay between the germline ends. This CDR3 spans 15 amino acids. The CDR3 spells CASSFWAQAQETQYF. The CDR3 region has the DNA TGCGCCAGCAGCTTCTGGGCCCAGGCACAGGAGACCCAGTACTTC.

In its sample, this clonotype was seen many times. This chain joins TRBV12-3 or TRBV12-4 and TRBJ2-2; perhaps TRBD1 as D (6 bases). The germline V and J ends were trimmed by 6 bases and 6 bases, with 23 bases remaining between them. This CDR3 region has 17 residues. CDR3 in amino acids: CASSTRDTGTGSGELFF. CDR3 nucleotide sequence: TGTGCCAGCAGCACCCGGGACACCGGAACTGGCTCCGGGGAGCTGTTTTTT.

This clonotype was observed a handful of times. V and J are TRBV15 and TRBJ2-5; 7 positions agree with TRBD1. V trimming: 0 bases; J trimming: 2 bases; junction bases outside the gene matches: 3. The CDR3 length is 15 residues. In germline, CDR1 is LNHNV, CDR2 YYDKDF (reference sequence). For the CDR3, the DNA is TGTGCCACCAGCAGAGAGACAGGGCCACAAGAGACCCAGTACTTC. It encodes CATSRETGPQETQYF.

This clonotype was counted between two and nine times. The CDR3 sequence: CASNRLAAQKEYNEQFF. The CDR3 DNA follows: TGTGCCAGCAATCGACTAGCGGCCCAGAAGGAATACAATGAGCAGTTCTTC. The V and J genes are TRBV6-2 or TRBV6-3 and TRBJ2-1; TRBD2 matches at 9 bases. The ends lost 7 bases at V and 4 bases at J; junction bases unmatched: 14. The CDR3 runs to 17 residues. Germline values: CDR1 MNHEY, CDR2 SVGEGT.